The 30 T cell receptor beta chains listed next were all sequenced from one sample in a study of blood T cells in healthy people across ages. Through a sample-barcoded 5' primer and a J-beta primer mix, a second PCR was run for about 6 to 11 cycles. TCRdb redid the calling of the 5' RACE reads with MiXCR, one entry per CDR3 protein. The top ten clones hold approximately 19% of a sample with over a million distinct CDR3 sequences, 40% to 50% of them seen once. Material: blood. The receptors originated from a woman aged 60-75 years in good health.

This chain links TRBV27 with TRBJ2-7; 10 nucleotides match TRBD1. Trimming removed 6 bases from V and 5 bases from J; junction bases left unmatched: 7. The CDR3 is made up of 14 amino acids. CDR1 is MNHEY and CDR2 is SMNVEV in the germline V gene (reference sequence). The CDR3 coding sequence is TGTGCCAGCAGCCGATTCGGGACAGGGGACGAGCAGTACTTC. Encoded protein: CASSRFGTGDEQYF.

The CDR3 DNA follows: TGTGCCAGCAGTTTAAATACCCGGCACAACTCCTACAATGAGCAGTTCTTC. It specifies CASSLNTRHNSYNEQFF. V usage is TRBV27 and J usage is TRBJ2-1; D unclear. This CDR3 spans 17 amino acids. V dropped 2 bases and J dropped 0 bases, with 14 bases sitting between them. Per the germline V gene, CDR1 is MNHEY and CDR2 is SMNVEV (reference sequence).

This clonotype has just a few counts. The rearrangement uses TRBV9 and TRBJ2-7, with D perhaps TRBD2 (6 bases). The CDR3 has 14 residues. V was cut by 1 base and J by 4 bases, with 12 bases left in between. CDR1 SGDLS and CDR2 YYNGEE come from the germline V gene. CDR3 amino acids: CASSVREIGYEQYF. The CDR3 DNA is TGTGCCAGCAGCGTACGGGAGATAGGTTACGAGCAGTACTTC.

The sample holds many counts of this clonotype. The chain has TRBV29-1 and TRBJ2-5; D is unclear. The CDR3 is 13 amino acids. Germline loops: CDR1 SQVTM, CDR2 ANQGSEA. Trimming took 4 bases from V and 2 from J, leaving 11 bases between them. The CDR3 sequence is CSVGPLGQETQYF. The CDR3 DNA is TGCAGCGTTGGGCCGTTGGGGCAAGAGACCCAGTACTTC.

The rearrangement links TRBV24-1 to TRBJ2-4; D not certain. TRBJ2-7 matches the DNA end more closely, so the J call is doubtful. CDR3 length: 11 amino acids. Germline assignment: CDR1 KGHDR and CDR2 SFDVKD. The DNA for the CDR3 is TGTGCCACCAGTTCGAGAAACGAGCAGTACTTC. Its translation is CATSSRNEQYF.

This rearrangement joins TRBV6-5 to TRBJ2-5, with 9 bases matching TRBD2. Judging by the DNA end, TRBJ2-7 fits better; the J call may be wrong. The CDR3 sequence is 15 residues long. Germline CDR1 MNHEY, CDR2 SVGAGI. CDR3 coding DNA: TGTGCCAGCAGTCCCGGGACTAGCACCATTTACGAGCAGTACTTC. As protein: CASSPGTSTIYEQYF.

In this sample, this clonotype turned up a few times. The chain is built from TRBV24-1 and TRBJ2-3; D might be TRBD1 or TRBD2, each matching 6 bases. The V end was cut by 4 bases, the J end by 2 bases, with 15 bases between. Germline CDR1 and CDR2: KGHDR and SFDVKD. The CDR3 spans 16 residues. The DNA for the CDR3 is TGTGCCACCAGTGACCCCGGGGGCCCTAACACAGATACGCAGTATTTT. Its translation: CATSDPGGPNTDTQYF.

This clonotype was seen at least ten times. The V call is TRBV18, the J call TRBJ2-3, with D unclear. The CDR3 has 13 amino acids. Germline lookup yields CDR1 KGHSH and CDR2 LQKENI. The germline V and J ends were trimmed by 8 bases and 0 bases, with 9 bases remaining between them. In DNA, the CDR3 is TGTGCCAGCAGCCCCGACAGCACAGATACGCAGTATTTT. It specifies CASSPDSTDTQYF.

This clonotype was seen more than once but under ten times. The V and J genes are TRBV12-3 or TRBV12-4 and TRBJ1-6; TRBD1 is a possible D gene (6 bases). The V gene lost 1 base and the J gene lost 9 bases, with 13 bases spanning the gap. CDR3 length: 15 amino acids. CDR3 DNA sequence: TGTGCCAGCAGTTTAGGTCGACAGGCTCCTTCACCCCTCCACTTT. Amino acid sequence: CASSLGRQAPSPLHF.

V gene TRBV12-3 or TRBV12-4 combines with J gene TRBJ2-3, with 12 bases identical to TRBD2. With V trimmed by 6 bases and J by 4 bases, 5 bases remained unmatched. This CDR3 region has 15 residues. The CDR3 DNA follows: TGTGCCAGCAGCGTAGGACTAGCGGGACCAGATACGCAGTATTTT. Translating it yields CASSVGLAGPDTQYF.

The rearrangement uses TRBV10-3 and TRBJ2-3; D is perhaps TRBD1 (5 bases). CDR3 length: 15 amino acids. The germline V gene has CDR1 ENHRY and CDR2 SYGVKD. Trimming stripped 6 bases from V and 1 base from J, with 14 bases between. This CDR3 reads CAIRQGHLGTDTQYF. The CDR3 coding sequence is TGTGCCATCAGGCAGGGTCATTTGGGCACAGATACGCAGTATTTT.

The chain joins TRBV12-3 or TRBV12-4 to TRBJ1-2, with 7 bases lining up with TRBD1. The V gene end was trimmed by 5 bases and the J gene end by 4 bases; junction bases not matched to a gene: 4. The CDR3 has 13 residues. The CDR3 loop is CASSEQGSYGYTF. The CDR3 DNA is TGTGCCAGCAGTGAACAGGGGAGCTATGGCTACACCTTC.

The CDR3 region is CASSIVGAVDTQYF. DNA for the CDR3: TGTGCCAGTAGTATTGTGGGAGCGGTGGATACGCAGTATTTT. This chain connects TRBV19 to TRBJ2-3, with TRBD2 as a possible D gene (5 bases). CDR3 length equals 14 residues. Trimming stripped 3 bases from V and 6 bases from J, with 13 bases between. CDR1 LNHDA and CDR2 SQIVND come from the germline V gene (reference sequence).

A few counts support this clonotype. The chain combines TRBV16 with TRBJ2-3; no clear D gene. Germline V gene lookup returns CDR1 KGHSY and CDR2 FQNENV. Trimming took 1 base from V and 2 from J, leaving 13 bases between them. The CDR3 loop spans 16 amino acids. CDR3 in DNA: TGTGCCAGCAGCCAATGGGTTGCTACAGACACAGATACGCAGTATTTT. It is translated as CASSQWVATDTDTQYF.

This clonotype turned up a few times. The V and J genes are TRBV5-1 and TRBJ2-5, with 11 bases identical to TRBD2. Germline CDR1 is SGHRS and CDR2 is YFSETQ. This CDR3 region has 16 residues. V gave up 3 bases and J gave up 1 base; unmatched junction bases: 5. The CDR3 nucleotides are TGCGCCAGCAGCTGGGGACTAGCGGAGATCCAAGAGACCCAGTACTTC. Amino acids: CASSWGLAEIQETQYF. The whole variable domain, remainder taken from reference TRBV5-1 and TRBJ2-5, is KAGVTQTPRYLIKTRGQQVTLSCSPISGHRSVSWYQQTPGQGLQFLFEYFSETQRNKGNFPGRFSGRQFSNSRSEMNVSTLELGDSALYLCASSWGLAEIQETQYFGPGTRLLVL.

Note on this clonotype: Mismatch with germline at one junction end may stem from a read error. The V and J genes are TRBV11-3 and TRBJ2-3; 9 positions match TRBD1. Germline CDR1 is SGHNT and CDR2 is YENEEA. The CDR3 has 15 amino acids. This CDR3 is CASSSGTGNTDMQYF. The DNA for the CDR3 is TGTGCCAGCAGCTCCGGGACAGGGAACACAGATATGCAGTATTTT.

This clonotype turned up a few times. With a much larger clone just one base away, this may be a read error. V gene TRBV6-5 combines with J gene TRBJ2-7; D is uncertain. V shed 2 bases and J shed 2 bases, with 4 bases lying between them. The CDR3 has 12 residues. Germline V gene sequence: CDR1 MNHEY, CDR2 SVGAGI. The CDR3 nucleotides read TGTGCCAGCAGTTACGACACCTACGAGCAGTACTTC. It specifies CASSYDTYEQYF.

The rearrangement links TRBV20-1 to TRBJ2-5; perhaps TRBD2 as D (6 bases). Trimming left V 3 bases short and J 0 bases short, with 14 bases between. CDR1 is DFQATT, CDR2 SNEGSKA, per germline (reference sequence). The CDR3 runs to 15 residues. CDR3 DNA: TGCAGTGCTAGGGTAGGCGGGACCAACCAAGAGACCCAGTACTTC. Translated, it gives CSARVGGTNQETQYF.

This chain connects TRBV18 to TRBJ2-3, with 13 positions matching TRBD2. CDR3 length: 18 amino acids. Germline V lookup: CDR1 KGHSH, CDR2 LQKENI. J lost 4 bases, V lost 2 bases, and 9 bases had no gene match. Written as DNA, the CDR3 is TGTGCCAGCTCACCAATAGGACTAGCGGGAGTCGGAGCAGATACGCAGTATTTT. It encodes CASSPIGLAGVGADTQYF.

The genes are TRBV20-1 and TRBJ1-1; 7 bases align to TRBD1. CDR1 is DFQATT, CDR2 SNEGSKA, per germline (reference sequence). Unmatched junction bases numbered 7, after V lost 6 bases and J lost 3 bases. The CDR3 contains 13 residues. The CDR3 DNA follows: TGCAGTGCAAACATTGACAGGGACACTGAAGCTTTCTTT. Its protein is CSANIDRDTEAFF.

The rearrangement uses TRBV27 and TRBJ2-3, with 7 bases fitting TRBD2. V lost 7 bases and J lost 2; bases outside the gene matches: 6. The CDR3 loop spans 14 amino acids. Germline assignment: CDR1 MNHEY and CDR2 SMNVEV (reference sequence). The CDR3 DNA reads TGTGCCAGCAACGGAGCGGGACTCACAGATACGCAGTATTTT. Translating it yields CASNGAGLTDTQYF.

V and J are TRBV24-1 and TRBJ2-3; 8 bases are a match to TRBD2. Germline assignment: CDR1 KGHDR and CDR2 SFDVKD. This CDR3 has 15 amino acids. Trimming cost V 7 bases and J 2 bases; bases outside gene matches: 7. The CDR3 bases are TGTGCCACCAGCGGCCGGGGGGGTATCACAGATACGCAGTATTTT. Its translation: CATSGRGGITDTQYF.

This sequence joins TRBV2 and TRBJ2-4; D perhaps matches TRBD1 (5 bases). CDR3 length equals 16 residues. Between the trimmed V and J ends, which lost 1 base and 1 base, there was a span of 11 bases. Germline CDR1 reads SNHLY; CDR2 reads FYNNEI. CDR3: CASSEVRVAAKNIQYF. CDR3 in DNA: TGTGCCAGCAGTGAAGTCAGGGTGGCGGCCAAAAACATTCAGTACTTC.

The chain couples TRBV5-1 to TRBJ1-1; 7 positions agree with TRBD1. CDR1 SGHRS and CDR2 YFSETQ come from the germline V gene. The CDR3 is 13 residues long. Trimming at V came to 3 bases and at J to 6 bases, leaving 5 bases not matched to a gene. CDR3 residues: CASSSGQVPEAFF. In DNA, the CDR3 is TGCGCCAGCAGCTCAGGACAGGTTCCTGAAGCTTTCTTT.

In this sample, this clonotype turned up a few times. The V and J genes are TRBV27 and TRBJ2-4; 10 bases match TRBD1. The J call is in doubt because the DNA end fits TRBJ2-7 better. The germline gives CDR1 MNHEY, CDR2 SMNVEV (reference sequence). CDR3 length: 14 amino acids. The CDR3 bases are TGTGCCAGCAGTTTCGGGACAGGGGTCGGCGAGCAGTACTTC. Its protein is CASSFGTGVGEQYF.

This clonotype came up a few times. J is TRBJ1-2 and V is TRBV27; 9 positions match TRBD1. The germline V gene encodes CDR1 MNHEY and CDR2 SMNVEV (reference sequence). The CDR3 runs 15 residues. V lost 2 bases to trimming and J lost 4 bases; unmatched junction nucleotides: 5. As DNA, the CDR3 is TGTGCCAGCAGTTTAAGGACAGGGGAGAGCTATGGCTACACCTTC. Translating gives CASSLRTGESYGYTF.

The chain couples TRBV2 to TRBJ2-1, with TRBD2 matching over 12 bases. V trimming: 4 bases; J trimming: 6 bases; junction bases outside the gene matches: 7. Per the germline V gene, CDR1 is SNHLY and CDR2 is FYNNEI. CDR3 length: 16 residues. The CDR3 region is CASSGLAGGPRNEQFF. The CDR3 region has the DNA TGTGCCAGCAGTGGGCTAGCGGGAGGGCCACGCAATGAGCAGTTCTTC.

The CDR3 DNA reads as TGTGCCAGCAGCCAAGATCAATTCTCTTCAGGCCTTGACAATGAGTATGAAAAACTGTTTTTT. Protein sequence: CASSQDQFSSGLDNEYEKLFF. The V gene is TRBV4-2, the J gene TRBJ1-4; D ambiguous. The CDR3 has 21 amino acids. The germline V gene has CDR1 LGHNA and CDR2 YNFKEQ. Trimming took off 0 bases at V and 6 bases at J, with 29 bases between the two ends.

This chain connects TRBV27 to TRBJ2-7, with TRBD1 as a possible D gene (6 bases). This CDR3 has 15 residues. Germline loops: CDR1 MNHEY, CDR2 SMNVEV (reference sequence). V gave up 3 bases and J gave up 3 bases, with 15 bases separating them. The CDR3 sequence is CASSFTGQTNYEQYF. CDR3 coding DNA: TGTGCCAGCAGTTTCACCGGACAGACAAACTACGAGCAGTACTTC.

The chain uses TRBV12-3 or TRBV12-4 and TRBJ2-5; D not certain. CDR3 size: 14 residues. V lost 5 bases to trimming and J lost 4 bases, with 14 bases between them. The DNA for the CDR3 is TGTGCCAGCAGTGGAAAGCAGGCGCTAGAGACCCAGTACTTC. Translated, it gives CASSGKQALETQYF.